This paragraph reports one TCR beta chain. As yet, its antigen is unknown. This sample was included in a study of T cell responses to AZD1222 COVID-19 vaccine. Looking at the study overall: Recipients boosted at about 4 weeks or about 12 weeks are pooled.

The study's findings and limits: Spike-specific TCR breadth and depth went up after people got two AZD1222 doses.

TCRdb's copy holds only in-frame clones and misses some; the assay was immunoSEQ multiplex PCR. The sample has approximately 190,000 clones; around 94% are singletons. This clonotype was sampled from an adult in good health. Here the sequenced sample was peripheral blood, taken on day 0 of AZD1222 vaccination.

The CDR3 reads CASSSRRGNQPQHF. CDR3 sequence (DNA): TGTGCCAGCAGCTCGCGAAGGGGGAATCAGCCCCAGCATTTT. V usage is TRBV7-2 and J usage is TRBJ1-5, with D tentatively TRBD1 (6 bases). The V and J ends lost 4 bases and 4 bases respectively, with 11 bases between them. The CDR3 extends over 14 amino acids. The germline CDR1 and CDR2 sequences are SGHTA and FQGNSA.